This paragraph covers one T cell receptor beta chain sequence. The data were taken from a study of blood T cell repertoires in COVID-19. This table comes from immunoSEQ multiplex PCR, and its TCRdb copy is limited to in-frame clones, with some not included. The sample shows 230,000 or so clones, roughly 80% of them seen only once. V dropped 0 bases and J dropped 4 bases, with 12 bases sitting between them. This CDR3 region has 15 residues. Germline V gene data show CDR1 as SGHNT and CDR2 as YYREEE (reference sequence). The chain is built from TRBV5-4 and TRBJ2-3; D not certain. This receptor was obtained from a man aged 45-65 years with active or convalescent COVID-19. Sequenced material: peripheral blood. In nucleotides, the CDR3 is TGTGCCAGCAGCTTGGCGGGTCCCGCCGCAGATACGCAGTATTTT. Protein product: CASSLAGPAADTQYF.